The source of this TCR beta chain is a study of shared T cell receptors in the human thymus (dated by TCRdb to the early 2020s). In the study overall: The study examined how the human thymus generates shared, self-reactive T-cell receptor alpha chains.

Comment on this clone: The specificity of this receptor is unknown. No quality values exist for individual bases; no much larger clone is one base distant.

The CDR3 spans 17 residues, from the cysteine through the phenylalanine. Just the 51-base CDR3 DNA is kept, in frame starting at base 1. V gives up 5 bases and J gives up 4 bases, and the segment between their germline ends measures 20 bases. CDR1 and CDR2 are read off the germline V gene (reference sequence) as MNHEY and SMNVEV. The library was obtained by the immunoSEQ multiplex PCR assay. As stored in TCRdb, this immuneACCESS dataset retains in-frame rearrangements with V and J assigned. A fraction of the clones does not appear; measured against another copy, unresolved V genes explain less than half of the discrepancy, and the remainder lacks a known reason. The sample yields over 350,000 clones; just under 95% were counted once. The ten top clones hold roughly 0.02% of the sample.

The sequenced material came from thymocytes. The sequence links TRBV27 to TRBJ2-2, with the D gene uncertain. This clonotype originated in a human donor. The CDR3 reads as follows: CASSPSRDSLPTGELFF. The DNA sequence is TGTGCCAGCAGTCCCAGCCGTGACTCTCTCCCCACCGGGGAGCTGTTTTTT.